The rows below give T cell receptor beta chains drawn from one sample of a study of patients and donors after allogeneic stem cell transplantation. TCRdb independently ran MiXCR on the RT-PCR reads; one entry per CDR3 protein. The table records about 76,000 distinct CDR3 sequences, about 26% of them present only once. Sequenced material: blood, either unsorted or a sorted T cell fraction (not recorded which). The source is a human donor who was either an allogeneic HSCT recipient or a stem cell or donor lymphocyte infusion donor (not recorded which). It is not recorded whose cells these are; they may come from a transplant donor. The conserved cysteine and the conserved F or W are not part of the CDR3 here. Each record gives: CDR3 length, clone size, V gene, CDR3 protein. The listing skips clone size in some rows; elsewhere it reads once, few, many or a size class.

len: 11; abundance: .; v_gene: TRBV20-1; CDR3aa: SARDPRGSEQY
len: 12; abundance: .; v_gene: TRBV3-1; CDR3aa: ASSQQPGGDTQY
len: 13; abundance: .; v_gene: TRBV25-1; CDR3aa: ASSEFQGLPYEQY
len: 13; abundance: .; v_gene: TRBV10-3; CDR3aa: AISGTSAIDNEQF
len: 13; abundance: few; v_gene: TRBV12-3/TRBV12-4; CDR3aa: ASSLLRISTDTQY
len: 13; abundance: .; v_gene: TRBV6-5; CDR3aa: ASSYSGGDNEKLF
len: 13; abundance: .; v_gene: TRBV5-1; CDR3aa: ASSVGTGAYNEQF
len: 11; abundance: many; v_gene: TRBV12-3/TRBV12-4; CDR3aa: ASSFYLNEKLF
len: 14; abundance: .; v_gene: TRBV25-1; CDR3aa: ASSEVRGMNTGELF
len: 15; abundance: .; v_gene: TRBV3-1; CDR3aa: ASSPRTWGSSGNTIY
len: 15; abundance: once; v_gene: TRBV7-9; CDR3aa: ASSPTPDRAGSYEQY
len: 10; abundance: .; v_gene: TRBV6-4; CDR3aa: ASSAWGYGYT
len: 15; abundance: .; v_gene: TRBV15; CDR3aa: ATSRDGGADSNQPQH
len: 13; abundance: .; v_gene: TRBV27; CDR3aa: ASSSGGRGVNEQF
len: 9; abundance: few; v_gene: TRBV5-1; CDR3aa: ASREDTEAF
len: 13; abundance: few; v_gene: TRBV12-3/TRBV12-4; CDR3aa: ASRRTSGRVGELF
len: 11; abundance: few; v_gene: TRBV9; CDR3aa: ASQRREEGEQY
len: 14; abundance: few; v_gene: TRBV7-2; CDR3aa: ASSLAGQTTYNEQF
len: 12; abundance: .; v_gene: TRBV4-1; CDR3aa: ASSLLNPTGGQY
len: 9; abundance: .; v_gene: TRBV29-1; CDR3aa: SAGQSYEQY
len: 13; abundance: few; v_gene: TRBV29-1; CDR3aa: SVSQTSGRWDIQY
len: 11; abundance: .; v_gene: TRBV27; CDR3aa: ASSLWRADTQY
len: 11; abundance: .; v_gene: TRBV12-3/TRBV12-4; CDR3aa: ASSPELGNTIY
len: 12; abundance: .; v_gene: TRBV5-1; CDR3aa: ASNRESFSYEQY
len: 19; abundance: .; v_gene: TRBV3-1; CDR3aa: ASSQRFFMDRGRPGSYEQY
len: 11; abundance: .; v_gene: TRBV4-2; CDR3aa: ASSQGENQPQH
len: 11; abundance: .; v_gene: TRBV5-1; CDR3aa: ASSLFASEKLF
len: 12; abundance: .; v_gene: TRBV12-3/TRBV12-4; CDR3aa: ASSLKPGMYEQY
len: 11; abundance: few; v_gene: TRBV29-1; CDR3aa: SVRLAETDTQY
len: 12; abundance: .; v_gene: TRBV18; CDR3aa: ASSDQAGANVLT
len: 13; abundance: .; v_gene: TRBV14; CDR3aa: ASSRMGQGGYEQY
len: 10; abundance: .; v_gene: TRBV11-2; CDR3aa: ASSFVGFGAF